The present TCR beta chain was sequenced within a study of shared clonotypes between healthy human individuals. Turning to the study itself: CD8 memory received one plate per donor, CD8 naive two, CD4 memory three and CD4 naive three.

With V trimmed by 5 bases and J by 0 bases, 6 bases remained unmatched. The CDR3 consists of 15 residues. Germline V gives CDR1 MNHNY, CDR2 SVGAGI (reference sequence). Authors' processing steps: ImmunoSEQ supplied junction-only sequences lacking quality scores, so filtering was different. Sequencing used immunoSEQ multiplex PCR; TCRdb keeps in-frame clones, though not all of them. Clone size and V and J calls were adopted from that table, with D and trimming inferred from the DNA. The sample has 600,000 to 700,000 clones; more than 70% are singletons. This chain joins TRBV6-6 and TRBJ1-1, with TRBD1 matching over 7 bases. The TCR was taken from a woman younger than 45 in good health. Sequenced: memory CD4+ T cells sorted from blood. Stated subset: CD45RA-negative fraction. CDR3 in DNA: TGTGCCAGCAGTCCTTTAGGGACAGTGAACACTGAAGCTTTCTTT. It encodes CASSPLGTVNTEAFF.